One sample yielded the 25 T cell receptor beta chains listed below, sequenced in a study of T-cell reconstitution after alpha-beta-depleted transplantation in children. Unique molecular identifiers were incorporated during preparation of the TCRbeta library. A single record per CDR3 protein comes from TCRdb applying MiXCR to the PCR reads. The data hold around 300,000 distinct CDR3 sequences, with 9.5% to 13% observed a single time. The sample consisted of PBMCs, taken before TCRalphabeta/CD19-depleted stem cell transplant. These receptors were collected from a boy younger than two with acute myeloid leukemia, due to receive a stem cell transplant.

This clonotype has at least ten counts. The gene calls are TRBV5-1 and TRBJ2-1, with 10 bases that match TRBD2. Germline V gives CDR1 SGHRS, CDR2 YFSETQ. This CDR3 spans 15 amino acids. V was clipped by 5 bases and J by 2 bases; unmatched bases: 4. This CDR3 is CASSIAGGPYNEQFF. CDR3 nucleotides: TGCGCCAGCAGTATAGCGGGGGGCCCCTACAATGAGCAGTTCTTC.

This clonotype has at least ten counts. The rearrangement uses TRBV29-1 and TRBJ2-3; tentative D call: TRBD1 (5 bases). The CDR3 spans 13 residues. The germline V gene has CDR1 SQVTM and CDR2 ANQGSEA. V dropped 6 bases and J dropped 2 bases, with 12 bases sitting between them. The DNA for the CDR3 is TGCAGCGTAGCTCCAGGGTACACAGATACGCAGTATTTT. Its translation is CSVAPGYTDTQYF.

This clonotype was detected many times. The chain links TRBV6-1 to TRBJ2-7; no clear D. Germline V CDR1 and CDR2: MNHNS, SASEGT. V lost 6 bases to trimming and J lost 2 bases, with 17 bases between them. The CDR3 contains 15 residues. CDR3 DNA: TGTGCCAGCAGGCCGACCGGCTCCCTGACCTACGAGCAGTACTTC. Its protein product is CASRPTGSLTYEQYF.

The sample holds many counts of this clonotype. This chain uses TRBV20-1 with TRBJ2-7; maybe TRBD2 (5 bases). The CDR3 spans 12 residues. Trimming cost V 4 bases and J 4 bases, with 11 bases left between them. Germline assignment: CDR1 DFQATT and CDR2 SNEGSKA (reference sequence). The CDR3 nucleotides are TGCAGTGCTAAGTGGGAGCATTACGAGCAGTACTTC. This gives the protein CSAKWEHYEQYF.

Ten or more counts support this clonotype. The chain couples TRBV28 to TRBJ2-7, with 10 bases lining up with TRBD1. Germline V gene sequence: CDR1 MDHEN, CDR2 SYDVKM. CDR3 length: 17 residues. V shed 3 bases and J 5 bases; nucleotides not matched to a gene: 13. The CDR3 DNA reads TGTGCCAGCAGTTTCCCCTTGGCGGGACAGGGGAACCACGAGCAGTACTTC. This encodes CASSFPLAGQGNHEQYF.

This clonotype came up many times. V usage is TRBV5-4 and J usage is TRBJ2-3, with D hard to call. The V end was cut by 0 bases, the J end by 3 bases, with 8 bases between. The CDR3 totals 14 residues. Germline CDR1 SGHNT, CDR2 YYREEE (reference sequence). The CDR3 region has the DNA TGTGCCAGCAGCTTGGCCAAGGGTACAGATACGCAGTATTTT. Translating it yields CASSLAKGTDTQYF.

Turning to this clonotype: Just one base apart from a much larger clone, this may be a read error. Here the CDR3 DNA reads TGTGCCGGCAGCCACGGGAACGCTGAAGCTTTCTTT. This gives the protein CAGSHGNAEAFF. The chain joins TRBV12-3 or TRBV12-4 to TRBJ1-1; no clear D gene. The CDR3 is 12 amino acids.

The CDR3: CSASPFTGTAVGNEQFF. CDR3 nucleotides: TGCAGTGCTAGTCCCTTCACCGGGACAGCCGTGGGGAATGAGCAGTTCTTC. V is TRBV20-1 and J is TRBJ2-1; 7 nucleotides align to TRBD1. There are 17 residues in the CDR3. V lost 3 bases, J lost 7 bases, and 18 bases stayed unmatched. CDR1 DFQATT and CDR2 SNEGSKA come from the germline V gene (reference sequence).

In its sample, this clonotype was seen many times. The chain joins TRBV12-3 or TRBV12-4 to TRBJ2-4, with 7 nucleotides matching TRBD1. This CDR3 has 17 residues. The junction had 16 bases not matched to a gene; V was cut back by 3 bases and J by 8 bases. This CDR3 is CASSLVRDLTGVHIQYF. The CDR3 DNA follows: TGTGCCAGCAGTTTGGTACGCGACTTAACAGGGGTGCACATTCAGTACTTC.

At least ten counts were recorded for this clonotype. The chain links TRBV20-1 to TRBJ2-2, with D unclear. Deletions cut 1 base from V and 6 bases from J, with 6 bases between. Germline CDR1 reads DFQATT; CDR2 reads SNEGSKA (reference sequence). This CDR3 comprises 12 residues. The DNA of the CDR3 is TGCAGTGCTAGAGCGGTCGCCGGGGAGCTGTTTTTT. It is translated as CSARAVAGELFF.

This clonotype was picked up many times. J is TRBJ1-3 and V is TRBV2; D is ambiguous. V was shortened by 6 bases and J by 0 bases, with 6 bases between the two germline ends. The CDR3 totals 13 residues. Germline loops: CDR1 SNHLY, CDR2 FYNNEI. Here the CDR3 reads CASSRISGNTIYF. The CDR3 region has the DNA TGTGCCAGCAGCCGGATCTCTGGAAACACCATATATTTT.

This clonotype was detected ten times or more. V usage is TRBV7-9 and J usage is TRBJ2-7; 10 nucleotides align to TRBD1. Germline V gene data show CDR1 as SEHNR and CDR2 as FQNEAQ (reference sequence). This CDR3 has 14 residues. The V gene end was trimmed by 3 bases and the J gene end by 5 bases; junction bases not matched to a gene: 4. The CDR3 loop reads CASSFTTGGDEQYF. CDR3 DNA sequence: TGTGCCAGCAGCTTTACGACAGGGGGCGACGAGCAGTACTTC.

This clonotype was counted a few times. The chain recombines TRBV4-1 with TRBJ2-6, with D maybe TRBD2 (6 bases). This CDR3 has 19 amino acids. Germline CDR1 and CDR2: MGHRA and YSYEKL. Trimming pared 5 bases from V and 0 bases from J, leaving 20 bases between. DNA of the CDR3: TGCGCCAGCAGCATACCCTCCGGGACTCTCCCCTCTGGGGCCAACGTCCTGACTTTC. Translated: CASSIPSGTLPSGANVLTF.

This clonotype was observed many times. The gene calls are TRBV28 and TRBJ2-7; no firm D call. The V gene's germline CDR1 is MDHEN and CDR2 SYDVKM. The CDR3 has 13 amino acids. The V gene lost 3 bases and the J gene lost 4 bases, with 10 bases spanning the gap. The CDR3 reads CASSFRLKYEQYF. CDR3 coding DNA: TGTGCCAGCAGTTTTAGACTCAAGTACGAGCAGTACTTC.

In its sample, this clonotype was seen a few times. As DNA, the CDR3 is TGCGCCAGCAGCTTGGCTGGGGGCGCATTTGAAAAACTGTTTTTT. Translating gives CASSLAGGAFEKLFF. The V gene is TRBV5-1, the J gene TRBJ1-4; D may be TRBD1 (6 bases). The V and J ends lost 0 bases and 7 bases respectively, with 13 bases between them. The CDR3 runs to 15 residues. Germline values: CDR1 SGHRS, CDR2 YFSETQ.

This clonotype showed up many times. The chain is built from TRBV28 and TRBJ2-7; D might be TRBD1 (6 bases). The V end was cut by 4 bases, the J end by 6 bases, with 13 bases between. CDR1 is MDHEN and CDR2 is SYDVKM in the germline V gene. The CDR3 has 13 amino acids. CDR3 sequence reads: CASSSTGQLEQYF. The CDR3 coding sequence is TGTGCCAGCAGTTCCACAGGACAGCTCGAGCAGTACTTC.

The chain uses TRBV12-5 and TRBJ2-7; 7 bases map to TRBD1. CDR3 size: 15 residues. Germline V gene data show CDR1 as LGHNT and CDR2 as FRNRAP. V lost 0 bases and J lost 2; bases outside the gene matches: 4. CDR3: CASGLVGGFPYEQYF. As DNA, the CDR3 is TGTGCTAGTGGTTTGGTAGGGGGCTTCCCCTACGAGCAGTACTTC.

There are many counts of this clonotype. This CDR3 reads CASSPRHTQETQYF. The CDR3 coding sequence is TGTGCCAGCAGTCCCCGACATACCCAAGAGACCCAGTACTTC. V and J are TRBV12-3 or TRBV12-4 and TRBJ2-5; D not certain. Deletions cut 5 bases from V and 1 base from J, with 11 bases between. The CDR3 is 14 residues long.

This clonotype was counted many times. V is TRBV7-2 and J is TRBJ2-3; D call uncertain. The V gene's germline CDR1 is SGHTA and CDR2 FQGNSA. There are 12 residues in the CDR3. Trimming stripped 5 bases from V and 4 bases from J, with 7 bases between. The CDR3 here is CASSPPPDTQYF. The CDR3 coding sequence is TGTGCCAGCAGCCCCCCCCCAGATACGCAGTATTTT.

This clonotype was picked up many times. CDR3 in amino acids: CASSLREKLFF. As DNA, the CDR3 is TGTGCCAGCAGTTTACGGGAAAAACTGTTTTTT. V usage is TRBV12-3 or TRBV12-4 and J usage is TRBJ1-4; D is undetermined. Trimming took off 2 bases at V and 8 bases at J, with 3 bases between the two ends. This CDR3 is built from 11 residues.

This clonotype was recorded at least ten times. The chain joins TRBV11-2 to TRBJ2-1, with 10 bases identical to TRBD1. The CDR3 length is 15 residues. Germline CDR1 is SGHAT and CDR2 is FQNNGV. Trimming at V came to 3 bases and at J to 3 bases, leaving 2 bases not matched to a gene. CDR3 sequence (DNA): TGTGCCAGCAGCTTTGACAGGGGGCTCTACAATGAGCAGTTCTTC. It encodes CASSFDRGLYNEQFF.

In its sample, this clonotype was seen many times. V gene TRBV29-1 combines with J gene TRBJ2-7; 9 bases align to TRBD1. The CDR3 runs to 13 residues. V dropped 5 bases and J dropped 3; count of bases not matched to a gene: 5. In germline, CDR1 is SQVTM, CDR2 ANQGSEA. CDR3 DNA: TGCAGCGTTCGGACAGGGGACCTCTACGAGCAGTACTTC. This codes for CSVRTGDLYEQYF.

There are a few counts of this clonotype. This chain links TRBV28 with TRBJ2-7, with D maybe TRBD1 (6 bases). Trimming stripped 7 bases from V and 7 bases from J, with 17 bases between. From germline, CDR1 is MDHEN and CDR2 SYDVKM. The CDR3 is 13 residues long. The CDR3 DNA reads as TGTGCCAGCACCCCCTTACCAGGGGAGGAGCAGTACTTC. Its protein product is CASTPLPGEEQYF.

There are many counts of this clonotype. The chain combines TRBV4-1 with TRBJ2-1; D may correspond to TRBD1 or TRBD2 (6 bases each). In germline, CDR1 is MGHRA, CDR2 YSYEKL. Trimming pared 8 bases from V and 10 bases from J, leaving 21 bases between. The CDR3 consists of 14 residues. CDR3: CASRGGLAGGEQFF. Written as DNA, the CDR3 is TGCGCCAGCCGTGGGGGGCTGGCCGGCGGGGAGCAGTTCTTC.

The genes are TRBV14 and TRBJ2-1; D gene ambiguous. This CDR3 spans 13 amino acids. Germline V gives CDR1 SGHDN, CDR2 FVKESK. Trimming removed 1 base from V and 3 bases from J, with 4 bases in between. The CDR3 region is CASSQGYYNEQFF. CDR3 bases: TGTGCCAGCAGCCAAGGCTACTACAATGAGCAGTTCTTC.